The source of this T cell receptor beta chain is a study of T cell clones after liver transplantation. CDR1 is MGHRA and CDR2 is YSYEKL in the germline V gene. CDR3 length: 14 residues. V was cut by 4 bases and J by 4 bases, with 13 bases left in between. Some clones are missing from TCRdb's copy, which holds only in-frame ones; the method was immunoSEQ multiplex PCR. The repertoire holds about 47,000 clones, with less than 90% as singletons. The chain combines TRBV4-1 with TRBJ1-2; no reliable D call. The material sequenced was CD8+ T cells from blood, taken 12 months after liver transplant. The receptor was isolated from a human patient who received a liver transplant. Part of the T cells may come from the graft donor. In DNA form, the CDR3 reads TGCGCCAGCAGCCCTGCAGAGGAGGGCTATGGCTACACCTTC. Protein sequence: CASSPAEEGYGYTF.